Shown below are 17 T cell receptor beta chains from a single sample sequenced in a study of shared clonotypes between healthy human individuals. Selected positively for CCR7 and CD45RO-negative, naive CD8 cells excluded terminally differentiated effector memory CD45RA+ cells. The protocol was immunoSEQ multiplex PCR, while the TCRdb copy is restricted to in-frame clones and leaves out a portion. The sample has just over 2,000,000 clones, roughly 95% seen once. The sequenced material came from naive CD8+ T cells sorted from blood. The source of these receptors is a man between 18 and 29 years old in good health.

This rearrangement joins TRBV7-9 to TRBJ1-1, with D maybe TRBD1 (5 bases). The length of the CDR3 is 14 residues. Germline assignment: CDR1 SEHNR and CDR2 FQNEAQ (reference sequence). The V and J ends lost 0 bases and 3 bases respectively, with 8 bases between them. The chain's CDR3 is CASSLAGQDTEAFF. CDR3 nucleotide sequence: TGTGCCAGCAGCTTAGCAGGACAAGACACTGAAGCTTTCTTT.

The chain joins TRBV11-2 to TRBJ2-1, with 8 bases aligning to TRBD1. With 1 base clipped from V and 8 bases from J, the junction kept 13 bases outside the gene matches. Germline V gives CDR1 SGHAT, CDR2 FQNNGV. The CDR3 is 17 amino acids. The CDR3 nucleotides are TGTGCCAGCAGCTTAGCGGCAGTTGGCAGGGGGCTGGATGAGCAGTTCTTC. Translation: CASSLAAVGRGLDEQFF.

DNA of the CDR3: TGTGCCAGCAGCGTAGATGGACAGGGGACCAATGAGCAGTTCTTC. Translating gives CASSVDGQGTNEQFF. The chain combines TRBV9 with TRBJ2-1; 9 bases match TRBD1. V trimming: 0 bases; J trimming: 6 bases; junction bases outside the gene matches: 4. The CDR3 consists of 15 residues. Germline V lookup: CDR1 SGDLS, CDR2 YYNGEE.

The chain carries TRBV6-5 and TRBJ2-7; D gene unclear. The V gene lost 0 bases and the J gene lost 3 bases, with 6 bases spanning the gap. Germline V gene data show CDR1 as MNHEY and CDR2 as SVGAGI. The CDR3 runs to 13 residues. In DNA, the CDR3 is TGTGCCAGCAGTTACTCAGTCAACTACGAGCAGTACTTC. This gives the protein CASSYSVNYEQYF.

This clone was seen just once. V gene TRBV11-2 combines with J gene TRBJ1-2; TRBD1 agrees at 7 bases. Germline trimming cut 8 bases from V and 8 bases from J; bases unmatched to any gene: 8. In germline, CDR1 is SGHAT, CDR2 FQNNGV. The CDR3 extends over 12 amino acids. DNA for the CDR3: TGTGCCAGCCGGGACAGTCTTGGGGGCTACACCTTC. The encoded protein is CASRDSLGGYTF.

A remark on this clone: Its ends do not fully match the called genes, so a read error is possible. The V call is TRBV15, the J call TRBJ2-5; 10 positions match TRBD1. CDR1 and CDR2 (germline): LNHNV, YYDKDF (reference sequence). The CDR3 spans 17 residues. The CDR3 coding sequence is TGTGCCACCAGCAGAGGACAGGGGGCGCAGGCCCAAGGGACCCAGTACTTC. Protein sequence: CATSRGQGAQAQGTQYF.

CDR3 amino acids: CAWSVQGVLETQYF. The CDR3 DNA sequence: TGTGCCTGGAGTGTGCAGGGAGTGTTGGAGACCCAGTACTTC. This sequence joins TRBV30 and TRBJ2-5; the D gene could be TRBD1 or TRBD2 (5 bases each). V lost 0 bases, J lost 5 bases, and 13 bases lay in between. This CDR3 comprises 14 residues. CDR1 and CDR2 from the germline V gene are GTSNPN and SVGIG (reference sequence).

This chain links TRBV4-3 with TRBJ1-3, with D unresolved. This CDR3 has 15 amino acids. The V end lost 8 bases, the J end lost 6 bases, and 20 bases lay between the germline ends. Germline loops: CDR1 LGHNA, CDR2 YSLEER. The CDR3 protein is CASRERGGGENTIYF. Written as DNA, the CDR3 is TGCGCCAGCCGGGAACGGGGAGGTGGAGAAAACACCATATATTTT.

The chain combines TRBV19 with TRBJ2-3; 8 positions agree with TRBD2. From germline, CDR1 is LNHDA and CDR2 SQIVND (reference sequence). Trimming at V came to 5 bases and at J to 2 bases, leaving 6 bases not matched to a gene. The CDR3 loop spans 15 amino acids. CDR3 in amino acids: CASSDGLAATDTQYF. The CDR3 nucleotides read TGTGCCAGTAGTGACGGACTAGCTGCCACAGATACGCAGTATTTT.

As concerns this clone: The same CDR3 arises from other DNA sequences in this sample as well. The genes are TRBV6-1 and TRBJ2-2, with unresolved D. V was clipped by 6 bases and J by 3 bases, with 2 bases between them. Germline CDR1 and CDR2: MNHNS and SASEGT. The CDR3 has 11 amino acids. CDR3 residues: CASRDTGELFF. CDR3 DNA sequence: TGTGCCAGCAGAGACACCGGGGAGCTGTTTTTT.

This clone has a count of ten or more. The chain has TRBV15 and TRBJ2-2; weak D call: TRBD1 (5 bases). Trimming took off 0 bases at V and 7 bases at J, with 12 bases between the two ends. Germline-derived CDR1 and CDR2 are LNHNV and YYDKDF (reference sequence). This CDR3 spans 15 amino acids. CDR3 protein: CATSRDPQGNGELFF. For the CDR3, the DNA is TGTGCCACCAGCAGAGATCCCCAGGGTAACGGGGAGCTGTTTTTT.

The J gene is TRBJ2-7, the V gene TRBV20-1; D may match TRBD1 or TRBD2 (6 bases each). Germline assignment: CDR1 DFQATT and CDR2 SNEGSKA (reference sequence). This CDR3 has 11 residues. The DNA of the CDR3 is TGCAGCCAAGGGGGGTACTACGAGCAGTACTTC. It yields the protein CSQGGYYEQYF.

In its sample, this clone was seen once. The chain links TRBV9 to TRBJ1-2, with TRBD1 identical over 8 bases. Germline CDR1 reads SGDLS; CDR2 reads YYNGEE. V lost 0 bases and J lost 3; bases outside the gene matches: 4. The CDR3 sequence is 15 residues long. CDR3 nucleotides: TGTGCCAGCAGCGTAGCCAGGGGGCACGACTATGGCTACACCTTC. The encoded protein is CASSVARGHDYGYTF.

The chain uses TRBV5-4 and TRBJ2-7; D remains ambiguous. Trimming removed 3 bases at V and 5 bases at J, with 6 bases between. This CDR3 has 11 residues. Looked up from germline, CDR1 is SGHNT and CDR2 is YYREEE (reference sequence). The CDR3 coding sequence is TGTGCCAGCAGCTCGTATAACGAGCAGTACTTC. It translates to CASSSYNEQYF.

This chain uses TRBV9 with TRBJ1-4; no firm D call. V lost 0 bases, J lost 7 bases, and 13 bases lay in between. CDR3 length equals 15 residues. Germline V lookup: CDR1 SGDLS, CDR2 YYNGEE. The CDR3 DNA reads TGTGCCAGCAGCGTAGGAGGGTCCATCAGTGAAAAACTGTTTTTT. Residues: CASSVGGSISEKLFF. The variable domain in full, with the rest retrieved from reference TRBV9 and TRBJ1-4, is DSGVTQTPKHLITATGQRVTLRCSPRSGDLSVYWYQQSLDQGLQFLIQYYNGEERAKGNILERFSAQQFPDLHSELNLSSLELGDSALYFCASSVGGSISEKLFFGSGTQLSVL.

The J gene is TRBJ2-3, the V gene TRBV5-6; 7 bases map to TRBD1. Trimming at V came to 3 bases and at J to 0 bases, leaving 7 bases not matched to a gene. This CDR3 spans 16 amino acids. Germline V gives CDR1 SGHDT, CDR2 YYEEEE. The DNA of the CDR3 is TGTGCCAGCAGCTATGGGACAGCTCTTAGCACAGATACGCAGTATTTT. Encoded protein: CASSYGTALSTDTQYF.

This chain connects TRBV25-1 to TRBJ2-2; D is ambiguous. In germline, CDR1 is MGHDK, CDR2 SYGVNS. With 5 bases removed from V and 4 bases from J, the gap between germline ends came to 14 bases. This CDR3 has 15 amino acids. The CDR3 DNA reads TGTGCCAGCAGTCCCTCCCAAGGGTTCACCGGGGAGCTGTTTTTT. Translation: CASSPSQGFTGELFF.